Each of the 28 T cell receptor beta chains below was sequenced from the same sample in a study of beta chain features in type 1 diabetes. As every portion of the isolated RNA was reverse transcribed, the sequencing read expressed TCRB transcripts. Measured with immunoSEQ multiplex PCR; TCRdb has only the in-frame clones, and not every one. Among about 230,000 clones listed, about 9.3% were seen once. The sample was naive CD4+ T cells from blood. Every receptor here comes from a woman aged 18-29 years in good health.

This clone was counted a few times. The chain links TRBV11-2 to TRBJ2-3, with 15 bases that match TRBD2. The CDR3 contains 17 residues. Trimming at V came to 5 bases and at J to 6 bases, leaving 9 bases not matched to a gene. Germline V gene data show CDR1 as SGHAT and CDR2 as FQNNGV. The CDR3 reads CASSPRTSGRAKDTQYF. CDR3 DNA: TGTGCCAGCAGCCCCAGGACTAGCGGGAGGGCAAAGGATACGCAGTATTTT. Supplemented by reference TRBV11-2 and TRBJ2-3, the full variable domain reads EAGVAQSPRYKIIEKRQSVAFWCNPISGHATLYWYQQILGQGPKLLIQFQNNGVVDDSQLPKDRFSAERLKGVDSTLKIQPAKLEDSAVYLCASSPRTSGRAKDTQYFGPGTRLTVL.

The chain links TRBV30 to TRBJ1-2; D gene unclear. CDR1 and CDR2 from the germline V gene are GTSNPN and SVGIG (reference sequence). V was pared by 3 bases and J by 1 base, with 15 bases between. This CDR3 has 15 amino acids. CDR3 nucleotides: TGTGCCTGGAGCATTGAGGAACTCAGTAACTATGGCTACACCTTC. Translated: CAWSIEELSNYGYTF.

This clone was seen a few times. The rearrangement uses TRBV4-1 and TRBJ1-4; no clear D. V was cut by 0 bases and J by 4 bases, with 9 bases left in between. CDR3 length equals 15 residues. The germline gives CDR1 MGHRA, CDR2 YSYEKL. CDR3 amino acids: CASSQESGINEKLFF. In DNA, the CDR3 is TGCGCCAGCAGCCAAGAATCGGGGATTAATGAAAAACTGTTTTTT.

The CDR3 bases are TGTGCCAGCAGCCGCCTAGCGGGAGGAACCTACAATGAGCAGTTCTTC. Its protein is CASSRLAGGTYNEQFF. The chain is built from TRBV7-9 and TRBJ2-1; 11 bases map to TRBD2. V was clipped by 5 bases and J by 2 bases; unmatched bases: 5. The CDR3 length is 16 residues. CDR1 is SEHNR, CDR2 FQNEAQ, per germline (reference sequence). Looking up the rest from reference TRBV7-9 and TRBJ2-1 gives the full variable domain: DTGVSQNPRHKITKRGQNVTFRCDPISEHNRLYWYRQTLGQGPEFLTYFQNEAQLEKSRLLSDRFSAERPKGSFSTLEIQRTEQGDSAMYLCASSRLAGGTYNEQFFGPGTRLTVL.

This clone was seen a handful of times. J is TRBJ1-4 and V is TRBV7-9; 10 bases agree with TRBD1. The V gene's germline CDR1 is SEHNR and CDR2 FQNEAQ (reference sequence). The CDR3 runs to 14 residues. J gave up 7 bases and V 4 bases, and 3 bases lay outside the gene matches. CDR3 region: CASSSDRGREKLFF. The DNA of the CDR3 is TGTGCCAGCAGCTCCGACAGGGGGCGTGAAAAACTGTTTTTT. Supplemented by reference TRBV7-9 and TRBJ1-4, the full variable domain reads DTGVSQNPRHKITKRGQNVTFRCDPISEHNRLYWYRQTLGQGPEFLTYFQNEAQLEKSRLLSDRFSAERPKGSFSTLEIQRTEQGDSAMYLCASSSDRGREKLFFGSGTQLSVL.

Here the CDR3 reads CASSPGLAGVNEQFF. In DNA, the CDR3 is TGTGCCAGCAGCCCAGGACTAGCGGGAGTCAATGAGCAGTTCTTC. The V gene is TRBV7-7, the J gene TRBJ2-1; 13 bases fit TRBD2. The V segment lost 5 bases and the J segment 6 bases; nucleotides outside the gene matches: 4. Germline CDR1 is SSHAT and CDR2 is FNYEAQ (reference sequence). The CDR3 length is 15 residues. The variable domain in full, with the rest retrieved from reference TRBV7-7 and TRBJ2-1, is GAGVSQSPRYKVTKRGQDVTLRCDPISSHATLYWYQQALGQGPEFLTYFNYEAQPDKSGLPSDRFSAERPEGSISTLTIQRTEQRDSAMYRCASSPGLAGVNEQFFGPGTRLTVL.

This sequence joins TRBV29-1 and TRBJ1-1; D is uncertain. The CDR3 runs 14 residues. Trimming took off 8 bases at V and 4 bases at J, with 20 bases between the two ends. Looked up from germline, CDR1 is SQVTM and CDR2 is ANQGSEA. CDR3 sequence (DNA): TGCAGCCTATCCTTCCTGGGAGGAGGCACTGAAGCTTTCTTT. Translation: CSLSFLGGGTEAFF.

This clone has a handful of counts. The chain couples TRBV5-8 to TRBJ1-2; a weak D match, TRBD1 (6 bases). The CDR3 sequence is 12 residues long. From germline, CDR1 is SGHTS and CDR2 YDEGEE. V gave up 6 bases and J gave up 4 bases, with 10 bases separating them. The CDR3 bases are TGTGCCAGCATGATAGGGGGCTATGGCTACACCTTC. This sequence encodes CASMIGGYGYTF. The whole variable domain, remainder taken from reference TRBV5-8 and TRBJ1-2, is EAGVTQSPTHLIKTRGQQATLRCSPISGHTSVYWYQQALGLGLQFLLWYDEGEERNRGNFPPRFSGRQFPNYSSELNVNALELEDSALYLCASMIGGYGYTFGSGTRLTVV.

This clone was seen only a few times. CDR3 sequence: CASSYAEGAGQYF. CDR3 coding DNA: TGTGCCAGCAGCTACGCAGAGGGGGCGGGGCAGTACTTC. This rearrangement joins TRBV2 to TRBJ2-7, with 7 bases aligning to TRBD1. Germline lookup yields CDR1 SNHLY and CDR2 FYNNEI. CDR3 length: 13 residues. V gave up 6 bases and J gave up 9 bases; unmatched junction bases: 11.

The chain carries TRBV12-5 and TRBJ2-6; 7 positions match TRBD1. Germline V gene sequence: CDR1 LGHNT, CDR2 FRNRAP. Trimming at V came to 5 bases and at J to 0 bases, leaving 4 bases not matched to a gene. This CDR3 spans 16 amino acids. The CDR3 nucleotides read TGTGCTAGTGGTCCAGGGGGTACCTCTGGGGCCAACGTCCTGACTTTC. Residues: CASGPGGTSGANVLTF.

The J gene is TRBJ1-1, the V gene TRBV30; D might be TRBD1 (5 bases). The CDR3 contains 16 residues. Germline lookup yields CDR1 GTSNPN and CDR2 SVGIG (reference sequence). The V gene lost 0 bases and the J gene lost 0 bases, with 14 bases spanning the gap. The CDR3 DNA follows: TGTGCCTGGAGTGTATTCCCCGGAGGGGTGAACACTGAAGCTTTCTTT. Its protein is CAWSVFPGGVNTEAFF.

This clone was seen a few times. V gene TRBV6-1 combines with J gene TRBJ1-2, with D maybe TRBD1 (6 bases). The CDR3 has 12 amino acids. Germline loops: CDR1 MNHNS, CDR2 SASEGT. Trimming pared 8 bases from V and 7 bases from J, leaving 14 bases between. The CDR3 DNA is TGTGCCAGCGTCGCAGGGGTTGGTGGCTACACCTTC. Translated: CASVAGVGGYTF.

This clone appeared a few times. V usage is TRBV6-6 and J usage is TRBJ1-1; D gene ambiguous. The germline V and J ends were trimmed by 6 bases and 0 bases, with 8 bases remaining between them. In germline, CDR1 is MNHNY, CDR2 SVGAGI (reference sequence). This CDR3 is built from 13 residues. As DNA, the CDR3 is TGTGCCAGCAGATACGACATGAACACTGAAGCTTTCTTT. This gives the protein CASRYDMNTEAFF.

This clone turned up a few times. The sample carries other DNA sequences with the same CDR3. The V gene is TRBV9, the J gene TRBJ1-1; perhaps TRBD1 as D (6 bases). The V end lost 2 bases, the J end lost 1 base, and 9 bases lay between the germline ends. Germline CDR1 SGDLS, CDR2 YYNGEE. The CDR3 has 14 amino acids. CDR3 residues: CASSVTGQNTEAFF. As DNA, the CDR3 is TGTGCCAGCAGCGTGACAGGACAGAACACTGAAGCTTTCTTT.

V is TRBV30 and J is TRBJ2-1; 9 bases match TRBD2. The germline V gene has CDR1 GTSNPN and CDR2 SVGIG (reference sequence). The V segment lost 5 bases and the J segment 8 bases; nucleotides outside the gene matches: 13. The CDR3 is 15 amino acids. This CDR3 is CAWGGGRVLGDEQFF. Here the CDR3 DNA reads TGTGCCTGGGGGGGCGGGAGGGTCCTTGGGGATGAGCAGTTCTTC.

J is TRBJ1-1 and V is TRBV7-3; 9 bases align to TRBD1. V dropped 5 bases and J dropped 7; count of bases not matched to a gene: 5. The germline V gene encodes CDR1 SGHTA and CDR2 FQGTGA. CDR3 length: 13 residues. The CDR3 loop reads CASSPGTGSEAFF. The CDR3 region has the DNA TGTGCCAGCAGCCCAGGGACAGGGAGTGAAGCTTTCTTT.

This clone occurred a few times. The chain employs TRBV5-4 and TRBJ2-6; possibly TRBD1 for D (6 bases). Trimming removed 6 bases at V and 2 bases at J, with 15 bases between. The CDR3 is 16 residues long. Germline V gene lookup returns CDR1 SGHNT and CDR2 YYREEE (reference sequence). The CDR3 coding sequence is TGTGCCAGCAACCCGGGTTGGGGGCCTGGGGCCAACGTCCTGACTTTC. This encodes CASNPGWGPGANVLTF.

The chain is built from TRBV19 and TRBJ1-2; TRBD1 aligns across 7 bases. The CDR3 consists of 15 residues. The V gene end was trimmed by 6 bases and the J gene end by 3 bases; junction bases not matched to a gene: 10. CDR1 LNHDA and CDR2 SQIVND come from the germline V gene (reference sequence). The CDR3 DNA is TGTGCCAGTAGAAGAACGACAGGGAGTGACTATGGCTACACCTTC. Protein product: CASRRTTGSDYGYTF. The complete variable domain, with remaining parts taken from reference TRBV19 and TRBJ1-2, reads DGGITQSPKYLFRKEGQNVTLSCEQNLNHDAMYWYRQDPGQGLRLIYYSQIVNDFQKGDIAEGYSVSREKKESFPLTVTSAQKNPTAFYLCASRRTTGSDYGYTFGSGTRLTVV.

This clone was seen a handful of times. This rearrangement joins TRBV27 to TRBJ1-1, with D tentatively TRBD1 (5 bases). Trimming stripped 2 bases from V and 3 bases from J, with 22 bases between. CDR1 and CDR2 from the germline V gene are MNHEY and SMNVEV (reference sequence). The CDR3 loop spans 18 amino acids. The CDR3 coding sequence is TGTGCCAGCAGTTTAATTTTTCGCGCAGGGAGGTCGGACACTGAAGCTTTCTTT. Its protein is CASSLIFRAGRSDTEAFF.

The chain employs TRBV7-3 and TRBJ2-1; TRBD2 matches at 10 bases. The trim removed 5 bases at V and 10 bases at J, leaving 8 bases unmatched. The CDR3 has 14 residues. Looked up from germline, CDR1 is SGHTA and CDR2 is FQGTGA. The CDR3 nucleotides are TGTGCCAGCAGCGTTAGCGGGGGGCGATTCGAGCAGTTCTTC. This translates into CASSVSGGRFEQFF.

This clone turned up a few times. The CDR3 DNA reads TGCAGCGTTGAAGGGAGCTCTGGAAACACCATATATTTT. Residues: CSVEGSSGNTIYF. V is TRBV29-1 and J is TRBJ1-3, with D uncertain. The V gene's germline CDR1 is SQVTM and CDR2 ANQGSEA. V was pared by 1 base and J by 0 bases, with 4 bases between. The CDR3 runs 13 residues.

The rearrangement joins TRBV2 to TRBJ2-1, with 8 bases identical to TRBD1. The CDR3 spans 16 residues. CDR1 SNHLY and CDR2 FYNNEI come from the germline V gene. With 1 base clipped from V and 9 bases from J, the junction kept 11 bases outside the gene matches. CDR3 nucleotide sequence: TGTGCCAGCAGTGAAGGGGCGCTGACAGGGGCTACTGAGCAGTTCTTC. It translates to CASSEGALTGATEQFF.

This chain links TRBV19 with TRBJ1-5; D is uncertain. Germline V CDR1 and CDR2: LNHDA, SQIVND (reference sequence). The length of the CDR3 is 17 residues. The V and J ends lost 6 bases and 0 bases respectively, with 18 bases between them. CDR3 DNA: TGTGCCAGTAGACAGCCGGCGGGGATTAATAGCAATCAGCCCCAGCATTTT. It codes for CASRQPAGINSNQPQHF.

This clone was observed a few times. This chain uses TRBV6-5 with TRBJ2-1, with D maybe TRBD2 (5 bases). CDR1 MNHEY and CDR2 SVGAGI come from the germline V gene. CDR3 length: 15 amino acids. V was trimmed by 5 bases and J by 1 base, leaving 12 bases between them. The CDR3 bases are TGTGCCAGCAGTCCGCCCCGGGGTTCCTACAATGAGCAGTTCTTC. The encoded protein is CASSPPRGSYNEQFF.

This clone came up a few times. V and J are TRBV7-7 and TRBJ2-1; 7 bases are shared with TRBD2. V was clipped by 5 bases and J by 7 bases; unmatched bases: 14. The CDR3 consists of 16 residues. Germline V gene sequence: CDR1 SSHAT, CDR2 FNYEAQ (reference sequence). The CDR3 bases are TGTGCCAGCAGCGCACTAGCGCCCGTGGCCCTGAATGAGCAGTTCTTC. Protein product: CASSALAPVALNEQFF.

Only a few counts were recorded for this clone. The chain employs TRBV15 and TRBJ1-4, with TRBD1 matching 7 bases. The CDR3 sequence is 15 residues long. The V gene end was trimmed by 4 bases and the J gene end by 5 bases; junction bases not matched to a gene: 7. Germline CDR1 and CDR2: LNHNV and YYDKDF (reference sequence). This chain's CDR3 is CATSNWGQRNEKLFF. The CDR3 DNA reads TGTGCCACCAGCAACTGGGGACAGCGAAATGAAAAACTGTTTTTT.

This clone was seen a few times. The J gene is TRBJ2-5, the V gene TRBV30, with D perhaps TRBD1 (5 bases). V was cut by 7 bases and J by 5 bases, with 11 bases left in between. Per germline, CDR1 GTSNPN and CDR2 SVGIG (reference sequence). The CDR3 has 11 residues. This CDR3 reads CAYGQSETQYF. CDR3 bases: TGTGCCTATGGACAATCGGAGACCCAGTACTTC.

This clone was seen a few times. This sequence joins TRBV10-3 and TRBJ1-1; perhaps TRBD1 as D (6 bases). This CDR3 is 14 amino acids long. The V and J ends lost 2 bases and 8 bases respectively, with 15 bases between them. Germline assignment: CDR1 ENHRY and CDR2 SYGVKD. The CDR3 here is CAISEQNTGTEAFF. The CDR3 nucleotides read TGTGCCATCAGTGAGCAGAATACCGGGACAGAAGCTTTCTTT.